This T cell receptor (beta chain) was observed in a study of blood T cell repertoires in COVID-19. Study-level information: Specimens from acute and convalescent COVID-19 originated in the United States, Italy and Spain. In each case, the material was cDNA or gDNA derived from T cells, B-cell-depleted T cells, or PBMCs.

The CDR3 totals 13 residues. Unmatched junction bases numbered 4, after V lost 9 bases and J lost 3 bases. As processed by the authors: Amplified reference gene primers provided the basis for estimating nucleated cell counts. Libraries were prepared by immunoSEQ multiplex PCR; TCRdb keeps only in-frame clonotypes and omits some of them. Clone size and the V and J calls come from that table; the DNA yielded D and trimming. The sample shows approximately 130,000 clones, about 86% of them seen only once. The chain has TRBV12-3 or TRBV12-4 and TRBJ2-7; TRBD1 matches at 11 bases. The receptor was isolated from a man older than 75 with active or convalescent COVID-19. The sample taken for sequencing was peripheral blood. The CDR3 protein is CASGQGALYEQYF. CDR3 nucleotide sequence: TGTGCCAGTGGACAGGGGGCGCTCTACGAGCAGTACTTC.